This T cell receptor (beta chain) appears in the sequencing data of a study of blood T cell repertoires in COVID-19. Study-wide context: Acute and convalescent COVID-19 samples came from the United States, Italy and Spain.

Profiling relied on immunoSEQ multiplex PCR, and the TCRdb table lists in-frame clones only, not all of them. In the table there are around 430,000 clones, about 87% of which are singletons. Cohort 3 donors counted as recovered after two negative PCRs, clearance, or resolved symptoms. In germline, CDR1 is SGHTA, CDR2 FQGNSA. This CDR3 has 17 residues. V trimming: 2 bases; J trimming: 5 bases; junction bases outside the gene matches: 11. The chain links TRBV7-2 to TRBJ2-3, with 9 positions matching TRBD2. This TCR was sampled from a woman aged 45-59 years who had recovered from COVID-19. Specimen: PBMCs or T cells enriched from blood (not recorded which). CDR3: CASSLSFQRGAIDTQYF. The CDR3 DNA sequence: TGTGCCAGCAGCTTATCCTTTCAGCGGGGGGCGATAGATACGCAGTATTTT. Together with reference TRBV7-2 and TRBJ2-3, the CDR3 gives the full variable domain: GAGVSQSPSNKVTEKGKDVELRCDPISGHTALYWYRQSLGQGLEFLIYFQGNSAPDKSGLPSDRFSAERTGGSVSTLTIQRTQQEDSAVYLCASSLSFQRGAIDTQYFGPGTRLTVL.